The 18 T cell receptor beta chains in this list originate from one sample, sequenced in a study of control samples from healthy donors and cancer patients. The table came from immunoSEQ multiplex PCR; TCRdb's copy has only in-frame clones and leaves some out. The sample lists 130,000 or so clones, more than 75% occurring once. Sample: blood. All receptors come from a man in his sixties in good health.

A single count supports this clone. This chain connects TRBV4-3 to TRBJ2-3; no clear D gene. Germline V lookup: CDR1 LGHNA, CDR2 YSLEER. Deletions cut 1 base from V and 1 base from J, with 12 bases between. The CDR3 runs to 16 residues. CDR3 DNA sequence: TGCGCCAGCAGCCAAGGGGGTTCCACACGCACAGATACGCAGTATTTT. Amino acids: CASSQGGSTRTDTQYF.

This clone came up once. This chain connects TRBV6-4 to TRBJ2-6, with D perhaps matching TRBD2 (5 bases). The CDR3 loop spans 15 amino acids. Trimming removed 6 bases at V and 3 bases at J, with 12 bases between. Germline V CDR1 and CDR2: MRHNA, SNTAGT. CDR3 residues: CASRPGESGANVLTF. CDR3 in DNA: TGTGCCAGCAGGCCCGGGGAGAGTGGGGCCAACGTCCTGACTTTC.

V and J are TRBV18 and TRBJ1-4; D is uncertain. V lost 3 bases to trimming and J lost 7 bases, with 12 bases between them. Germline CDR1 and CDR2: KGHSH and LQKENI. The CDR3 spans 14 residues. The CDR3 reads CASSPPIGPEKLFF. CDR3 coding DNA: TGTGCCAGCTCACCTCCGATTGGGCCTGAAAAACTGTTTTTT.

This clone turned up a few times. This chain joins TRBV18 and TRBJ1-5, with 7 nucleotides matching TRBD1. Unmatched junction bases numbered 2, after V lost 4 bases and J lost 2 bases. The CDR3 is 14 amino acids. Germline assignment: CDR1 KGHSH and CDR2 LQKENI. CDR3 sequence reads: CASSRGQGNQPQHF. The CDR3 DNA follows: TGTGCCAGCTCACGAGGACAGGGCAATCAGCCCCAGCATTTT. Full variable domain (missing parts from reference TRBV18 and TRBJ1-5): NAGVMQNPRHLVRRRGQEARLRCSPMKGHSHVYWYRQLPEEGLKFMVYLQKENIIDESGMPKERFSAEFPKEGPSILRIQQVVRGDSAAYFCASSRGQGNQPQHFGDGTRLSIL.

The rearrangement joins TRBV12-3 or TRBV12-4 to TRBJ2-3; D is unclear. The length of the CDR3 is 10 residues. V lost 4 bases and J 9 bases, leaving 5 bases between the germline ends. The CDR3 loop is CASSSGTQYF. The CDR3 DNA is TGTGCCAGCAGTTCTGGAACGCAGTATTTT.

In its sample, this clone was seen once. The gene calls are TRBV15 and TRBJ2-3, with 16 bases aligning to TRBD2. CDR1 LNHNV and CDR2 YYDKDF come from the germline V gene (reference sequence). This CDR3 has 19 residues. Germline trimming cut 3 bases from V and 9 bases from J; bases unmatched to any gene: 15. CDR3 residues: CATSSLPGLAGGQRKTQYF. CDR3 in DNA: TGTGCCACCAGCAGCCTCCCGGGACTAGCGGGGGGGCAGAGGAAGACGCAGTATTTT.

V gene TRBV15 combines with J gene TRBJ2-1; D may be TRBD2 (8 bases). The CDR3 is 19 amino acids. V lost 3 bases and J 7 bases, leaving 28 bases between the germline ends. Germline CDR1 reads LNHNV; CDR2 reads YYDKDF (reference sequence). This chain's CDR3 is CATSSSKIGGDRLENEQFF. DNA of the CDR3: TGTGCCACCAGCAGCTCTAAAATCGGGGGGGACAGACTTGAGAATGAGCAGTTCTTC.

V is TRBV14 and J is TRBJ2-7; 9 bases align to TRBD2. CDR3 length: 15 residues. V shed 4 bases, J shed 1 base, and the junction held 5 bases outside the gene matches. CDR1 SGHDN and CDR2 FVKESK come from the germline V gene. The CDR3 nucleotides read TGTGCCAGCAGCCCTAGCGGGGTGAGGTCCTACGAGCAGTACTTC. It codes for CASSPSGVRSYEQYF.

The CDR3 DNA is TGTGCCAGCAGTTACTCGCCGGGCAACTACGAGCAGTACTTC. Its protein is CASSYSPGNYEQYF. The gene calls are TRBV6-2 or TRBV6-3 and TRBJ2-7; D gene uncertain. There are 14 residues in the CDR3. Germline V lookup: CDR1 MNHEY, CDR2 SVGEGT. V lost 0 bases to trimming and J lost 3 bases, with 9 bases between them.

The chain has TRBV6-5 and TRBJ1-4; D remains unclear. This CDR3 region has 14 residues. CDR1 and CDR2 from the germline V gene are MNHEY and SVGAGI. The V end lost 7 bases, the J end lost 8 bases, and 17 bases lay between the germline ends. For the CDR3, the DNA is TGTGCCAGCAATAGAGGAGGACTAAACGAAAAACTGTTTTTT. Protein product: CASNRGGLNEKLFF.

This clone was detected only once. The CDR3 reads CASSLGEAGNTIYF. The CDR3 region has the DNA TGCGCCAGCAGCTTGGGGGAAGCCGGAAACACCATATATTTT. The chain is built from TRBV5-1 and TRBJ1-3, with D unclear. The CDR3 runs 14 residues. CDR1 and CDR2 from the germline V gene are SGHRS and YFSETQ. V lost 0 bases and J 4 bases, leaving 8 bases between the germline ends. Full variable domain (outside the CDR3, taken from reference TRBV5-1 and TRBJ1-3): KAGVTQTPRYLIKTRGQQVTLSCSPISGHRSVSWYQQTPGQGLQFLFEYFSETQRNKGNFPGRFSGRQFSNSRSEMNVSTLELGDSALYLCASSLGEAGNTIYFGEGSWLTVV.

This rearrangement joins TRBV3-1 (or the pseudogene TRBV3-2) to TRBJ2-1, with 10 bases lining up with TRBD2. The CDR3 has 16 residues. V shed 1 base, J shed 7 bases, and the junction held 7 bases outside the gene matches. Germline CDR1 and CDR2: LGHDT and YNNKEL (reference sequence). The CDR3 region is CASSQAPILAGNEQFF. CDR3 nucleotides: TGTGCCAGCAGCCAAGCGCCTATACTAGCGGGGAATGAGCAGTTCTTC.

The CDR3 loop reads CALTNMGNYGYTF. In DNA form, the CDR3 reads TGTGCCTTAACCAATATGGGGAACTATGGCTACACCTTC. The chain uses TRBV30 and TRBJ1-2, with no clear D. V shed 7 bases and J shed 2 bases, with 14 bases lying between them. The CDR3 is 13 residues long. Germline CDR1 and CDR2: GTSNPN and SVGIG (reference sequence).

The chain has TRBV28 and TRBJ2-2; D may be TRBD1 (5 bases). The CDR3 extends over 14 amino acids. CDR1 and CDR2 (germline): MDHEN, SYDVKM. The V end was cut by 5 bases, the J end by 1 base, with 8 bases between. The CDR3: CASSVGQNTGELFF. The CDR3 DNA is TGTGCCAGCAGTGTTGGACAGAACACCGGGGAGCTGTTTTTT.

V and J are TRBV6-1 and TRBJ1-5; the match to TRBD1 covers 8 bases. V dropped 4 bases and J dropped 5; count of bases not matched to a gene: 16. The CDR3 consists of 18 residues. Germline-derived CDR1 and CDR2 are MNHNS and SASEGT. CDR3 in amino acids: CASSVSIPGTGPDQPQHF. CDR3 sequence (DNA): TGTGCCAGCAGTGTTTCGATTCCCGGGACAGGCCCAGATCAGCCCCAGCATTTT.

The chain links TRBV5-6 to TRBJ1-4; 8 bases are a match to TRBD1. The length of the CDR3 is 16 residues. With V trimmed by 4 bases and J by 11 bases, 16 bases remained unmatched. Germline CDR1 and CDR2: SGHDT and YYEEEE. The CDR3 DNA is TGTGCCAGCAGCCCCTACCCCGGACAGGGTCGTTCGAAACTGTTTTTT. It encodes CASSPYPGQGRSKLFF.

J is TRBJ2-3 and V is TRBV7-2; either TRBD1 or TRBD2 may fit D (7 bases each). Trimming left V 4 bases short and J 2 bases short, with 19 bases between. This CDR3 region has 17 residues. Germline loops: CDR1 SGHTA, CDR2 FQGNSA. The CDR3 nucleotides read TGTGCCAGCAGCTCTCAGGGGGGGGCAAGGAACACAGATACGCAGTATTTT. Its protein product is CASSSQGGARNTDTQYF.

The chain combines TRBV7-2 with TRBJ1-1, with TRBD1 identical over 7 bases. V trimming: 3 bases; J trimming: 8 bases; junction bases outside the gene matches: 6. Germline CDR1 SGHTA, CDR2 FQGNSA. This CDR3 is built from 13 residues. The CDR3 coding sequence is TGTGCCAGCAGCTTGGCTATGACAGGGGAAGCTTTCTTT. Protein product: CASSLAMTGEAFF. Combining the CDR3 with reference TRBV7-2 and TRBJ1-1 gives the whole variable domain GAGVSQSPSNKVTEKGKDVELRCDPISGHTALYWYRQSLGQGLEFLIYFQGNSAPDKSGLPSDRFSAERTGGSVSTLTIQRTQQEDSAVYLCASSLAMTGEAFFGQGTRLTVV.